This entry lists 13 T cell receptor beta chains sequenced from one sample in a study of T cells in Graves' hyperthyroidism and ophthalmopathy. Amplification yielded TCR beta CDR3 regions, with RNA transcripts as the source. The TCR CDR3 was amplified in a first-round RT-PCR using the HTBI primer set. TCRdb reanalysed the multiplex PCR reads using MiXCR and keeps one entry per CDR3 protein. Here the sample spans around 300,000 distinct CDR3 sequences, approximately 15% being singletons. The sample taken for sequencing was blood. The receptor source for this set is a woman in her thirties or forties with Graves' hyperthyroidism.

This clonotype appeared many times. This chain joins TRBV6-1 and TRBJ1-1; TRBD1 matches 8 bases. V lost 4 bases, J lost 3 bases, and 1 base stayed unmatched. CDR1 is MNHNS and CDR2 is SASEGT in the germline V gene. CDR3 length: 13 amino acids. CDR3 loop: CASSGTGYTEAFF. The CDR3 DNA sequence: TGTGCCAGCAGTGGGACAGGGTACACTGAAGCTTTCTTT.

This clonotype came up many times. The chain combines TRBV30 with TRBJ1-1; D perhaps matches TRBD1 (5 bases). The CDR3 totals 13 residues. Trimming left V 0 bases short and J 5 bases short, with 10 bases between. Germline V lookup: CDR1 GTSNPN, CDR2 SVGIG (reference sequence). Here the CDR3 reads CAWSVSRGTEAFF. Here the CDR3 DNA reads TGTGCCTGGAGTGTGTCTAGGGGTACTGAAGCTTTCTTT. Filled out from reference TRBV30 and TRBJ1-1, the complete variable domain reads SQTIHQWPATLVQPVGSPLSLECTVEGTSNPNLYWYRQAAGRGLQLLFYSVGIGQISSEVPQNLSASRPQDRQFILSSKKLLLSDSGFYLCAWSVSRGTEAFFGQGTRLTVV.

In this sample, this clonotype turned up many times. The V gene is TRBV3-1, the J gene TRBJ1-1; a possible D gene is TRBD1 (6 bases). Germline values: CDR1 LGHDT, CDR2 YNNKEL (reference sequence). Trimming took off 1 base at V and 3 bases at J, with 12 bases between the two ends. The CDR3 spans 15 residues. CDR3 loop: CASSQVGGPDTEAFF. CDR3 nucleotide sequence: TGTGCCAGCAGCCAAGTCGGGGGGCCGGACACTGAAGCTTTCTTT.

Concerning this clonotype: This may stem from a read error, because a much larger clone lies one nucleotide away. The genes are TRBV12-3 or TRBV12-4 and TRBJ1-2, with D hard to call. The CDR3 runs to 11 residues. The CDR3 protein is CASGLGDGYTF. CDR3 coding DNA: TGTGCCAGCGGTTTAGGTGATGGCTACACCTTC.

This clonotype was picked up a small number of times. The genes are TRBV7-9 and TRBJ2-5; 7 nucleotides align to TRBD2. V shed 1 base and J 1 base; nucleotides not matched to a gene: 6. From germline, CDR1 is SEHNR and CDR2 FQNEAQ (reference sequence). The CDR3 runs 16 residues. The CDR3 loop is CASSLDFGLGQETQYF. As DNA, the CDR3 is TGTGCCAGCAGCTTAGACTTTGGACTAGGCCAAGAGACCCAGTACTTC.

This clonotype was counted only a few times. The rearrangement links TRBV3-1 to TRBJ2-3; D unclear. Trimming removed 0 bases from V and 0 bases from J, with 13 bases in between. The germline CDR1 and CDR2 sequences are LGHDT and YNNKEL (reference sequence). This CDR3 spans 17 amino acids. CDR3 nucleotides: TGTGCCAGCAGCCAAGATACCCGGTTTTATAGCACAGATACGCAGTATTTT. Translation gives CASSQDTRFYSTDTQYF.

This clonotype came up many times. DNA of the CDR3: TGTGCCAGCAGCTTAGGGCTCCACAGCGCCGAGACCCAGTACTTC. Amino acids: CASSLGLHSAETQYF. The V call is TRBV7-9, the J call TRBJ2-5; D call uncertain. V lost 1 base and J lost 5, with 14 bases in between. CDR3 length: 15 residues. The V gene's germline CDR1 is SEHNR and CDR2 FQNEAQ (reference sequence). Based on the CDR3 plus reference TRBV7-9 and TRBJ2-5, the full variable domain is DTGVSQNPRHKITKRGQNVTFRCDPISEHNRLYWYRQTLGQGPEFLTYFQNEAQLEKSRLLSDRFSAERPKGSFSTLEIQRTEQGDSAMYLCASSLGLHSAETQYFGPGTRLLVL.

Many counts were recorded for this clonotype. The chain employs TRBV7-2 and TRBJ1-1; D gene uncertain. The CDR3 spans 13 residues. V shed 6 bases and J shed 1 base, with 9 bases lying between them. CDR1 SGHTA and CDR2 FQGNSA come from the germline V gene. CDR3 region: CASRRTANTEAFF. CDR3 nucleotide sequence: TGTGCCAGCAGGCGGACGGCGAACACTGAAGCTTTCTTT.

In this sample, this clonotype turned up many times. The genes are TRBV7-9 and TRBJ2-7; the match to TRBD1 covers 9 bases. V lost 1 base to trimming and J lost 4 bases; unmatched junction nucleotides: 5. This CDR3 is 15 amino acids long. CDR1 SEHNR and CDR2 FQNEAQ come from the germline V gene (reference sequence). DNA of the CDR3: TGTGCCAGCAGCTTAGTTATTGGGACAGGGTACGAGCAGTACTTC. It encodes CASSLVIGTGYEQYF.

This clonotype was picked up a small number of times. The chain carries TRBV6-1 and TRBJ2-1, with 9 bases aligning to TRBD1. Germline trimming cut 6 bases from V and 5 bases from J; bases unmatched to any gene: 5. The CDR3 spans 14 residues. CDR1 is MNHNS and CDR2 is SASEGT in the germline V gene. CDR3 amino acids: CASRRTGDHNEQFF. DNA for the CDR3: TGTGCCAGCAGGAGGACAGGGGACCACAATGAGCAGTTCTTC.

The chain carries TRBV19 and TRBJ1-3; unclear D gene. CDR3 length: 14 residues. V shed 6 bases and J shed 2 bases, with 11 bases lying between them. Germline assignment: CDR1 LNHDA and CDR2 SQIVND (reference sequence). Here the CDR3 DNA reads TGTGCCAGTAGCCGAGCCGGCCCTGGAAACACCATATATTTT. Encoded protein: CASSRAGPGNTIYF.

A few counts support this clonotype. The chain joins TRBV7-9 to TRBJ1-1, with D unclear. Germline V CDR1 and CDR2: SEHNR, FQNEAQ (reference sequence). This CDR3 is 14 amino acids long. Trimming pared 0 bases from V and 4 bases from J, leaving 9 bases between. The CDR3 DNA sequence: TGTGCCAGCAGCTTAGCGGTACCGGGCACTGAAGCTTTCTTT. This encodes CASSLAVPGTEAFF.

This clonotype was detected many times. This sequence joins TRBV6-1 and TRBJ2-2; 11 bases agree with TRBD2. The CDR3 has 17 amino acids. CDR1 is MNHNS, CDR2 SASEGT, per germline. The V segment lost 5 bases and the J segment 3 bases; nucleotides outside the gene matches: 8. The DNA for the CDR3 is TGTGCCAGCAGTTCGATCACTAGCGGGAGCTACACCGGGGAGCTGTTTTTT. This translates into CASSSITSGSYTGELFF.